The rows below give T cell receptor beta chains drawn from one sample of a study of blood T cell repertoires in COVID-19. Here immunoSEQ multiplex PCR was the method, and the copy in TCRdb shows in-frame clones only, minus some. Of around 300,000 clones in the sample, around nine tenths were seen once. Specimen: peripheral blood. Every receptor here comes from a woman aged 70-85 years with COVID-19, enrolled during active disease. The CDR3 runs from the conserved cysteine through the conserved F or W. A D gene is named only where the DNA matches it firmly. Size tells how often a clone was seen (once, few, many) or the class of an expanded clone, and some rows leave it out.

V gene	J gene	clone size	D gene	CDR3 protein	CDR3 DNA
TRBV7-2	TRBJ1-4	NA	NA	CASAGGGRTNEKLFF	TGTGCCAGCGCGGGTGGTGGTCGGACTAATGAAAAACTGTTTTTT
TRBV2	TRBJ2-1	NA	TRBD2	CASGYGTSYEQFF	TGTGCCAGCGGATACGGGACTAGCTATGAGCAGTTCTTC
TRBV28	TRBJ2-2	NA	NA	CASSSLFFRGNTGELFF	TGTGCCAGCAGTTCGCTCTTCTTCAGGGGAAACACCGGGGAGCTGTTTTTT
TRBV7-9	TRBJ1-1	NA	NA	CASSLGTLRMNTEAFF	TGTGCCAGCAGCTTAGGGACACTCCGGATGAACACTGAAGCTTTCTTT
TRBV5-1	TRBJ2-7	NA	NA	CASSLATGMIYEQYF	TGCGCCAGCAGCTTGGCCACAGGGATGATCTACGAGCAGTACTTC
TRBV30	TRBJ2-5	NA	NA	CAWSVLQETQYF	TGTGCCTGGAGTGTTTTACAAGAGACCCAGTACTTC
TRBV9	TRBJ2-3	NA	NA	CASSVGTAADTQYF	TGTGCCAGCAGCGTAGGGACAGCCGCAGATACGCAGTATTTT
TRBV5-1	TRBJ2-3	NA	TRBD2	CASSFTLAGESDTQYF	TGCGCCAGCAGCTTTACGCTAGCGGGGGAGTCAGATACGCAGTATTTT
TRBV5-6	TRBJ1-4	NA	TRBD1	CASSYRTGANEKLFF	TGTGCCAGCAGCTACCGGACAGGGGCTAATGAAAAACTGTTTTTT
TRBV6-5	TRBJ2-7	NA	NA	CASSYSSARDSYEQYF	TGTGCCAGCAGTTACTCGAGTGCCAGGGATTCCTACGAGCAGTACTTC
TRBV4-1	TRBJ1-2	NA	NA	CASSQDHGFDGYTF	TGCGCCAGCAGCCAAGATCACGGGTTTGATGGCTACACCTTC
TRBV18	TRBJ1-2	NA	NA	CASSQGLSYGYTF	TGTGCCAGCTCACAGGGACTGAGCTATGGCTACACCTTC
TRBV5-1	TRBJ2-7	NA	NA	CASSLGLARYEQYF	TGCGCCAGCAGCTTGGGGCTAGCGCGCTACGAGCAGTACTTC
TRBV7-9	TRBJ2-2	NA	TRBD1	CASSLVGQDSNTGELFF	TGTGCCAGCAGCTTAGTGGGACAGGACTCGAACACCGGGGAGCTGTTTTTT
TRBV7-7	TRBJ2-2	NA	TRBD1	CASRDGQGLNTGELFF	TGTGCCAGCAGGGACGGACAGGGGTTGAACACCGGGGAGCTGTTTTTT
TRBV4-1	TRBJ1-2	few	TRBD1	CASSAGTGTYGYTF	TGCGCCAGCTCCGCCGGGACAGGGACCTATGGCTACACCTTC
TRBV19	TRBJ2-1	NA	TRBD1	CASGTGGYNEQFF	TGTGCCAGTGGCACAGGGGGCTACAATGAGCAGTTCTTC
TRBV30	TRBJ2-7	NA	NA	CAWSTLPGPPYEQYF	TGTGCCTGGAGTACCCTTCCTGGGCCTCCCTACGAGCAGTACTTC
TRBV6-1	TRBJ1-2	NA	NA	CASSEIGGLGGYTF	TGTGCCAGCAGTGAAATCGGGGGTTTAGGGGGCTACACCTTC
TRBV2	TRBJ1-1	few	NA	CASRVQGTNTEAFF	TGTGCCAGCAGGGTACAGGGCACGAACACTGAAGCTTTCTTT
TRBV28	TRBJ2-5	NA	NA	CASSDGEWETQYF	TGTGCCAGCAGTGACGGGGAGTGGGAGACCCAGTACTTC
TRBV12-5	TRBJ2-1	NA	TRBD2	CASGFTPTGLAGGLGTYNEQFF	TGTGCTAGTGGTTTTACCCCCACAGGACTAGCGGGGGGGCTAGGGACCTACAATGAGCAGTTCTTC
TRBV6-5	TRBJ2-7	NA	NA	CASSYSRGSDEQYF	TGTGCCAGCAGTTACTCTCGGGGGAGTGACGAGCAGTACTTC
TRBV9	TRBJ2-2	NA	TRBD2	CASSVRPGLAGGNTGELFF	TGTGCCAGCAGCGTGAGACCGGGACTAGCGGGGGGAAACACCGGGGAGCTGTTTTTT
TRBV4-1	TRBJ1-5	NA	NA	CASSHPQGRGSNQPQHF	TGCGCCAGCAGCCACCCCCAGGGGAGGGGGAGCAATCAGCCCCAGCATTTT
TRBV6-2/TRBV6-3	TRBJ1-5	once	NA	CASSSGTSYNQPQHF	TGTGCCAGCAGCAGCGGGACGTCATACAATCAGCCCCAGCATTTT
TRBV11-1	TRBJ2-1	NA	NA	CASSLGQGFWDEQFF	TGTGCCAGCAGCTTAGGGCAGGGTTTCTGGGATGAGCAGTTCTTC
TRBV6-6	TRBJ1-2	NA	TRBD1	CASSSGTGLYGYTF	TGTGCCAGCAGTTCCGGGACAGGCCTATATGGCTACACCTTC
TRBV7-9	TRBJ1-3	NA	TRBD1	CASSSQGAGNTIYF	TGTGCCAGCAGCTCTCAGGGGGCTGGAAACACCATATATTTT
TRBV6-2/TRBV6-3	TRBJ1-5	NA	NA	CASSSSSISNQPQHF	TGTGCCAGCAGTTCCAGTTCAATTAGCAATCAGCCCCAGCATTTT
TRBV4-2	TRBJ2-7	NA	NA	CASSQAYEQYF	TGTGCCAGCAGCCAGGCATACGAGCAGTACTTC
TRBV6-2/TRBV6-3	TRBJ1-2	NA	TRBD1	CASSYIGTGVGYTF	TGTGCCAGCAGTTACATCGGGACAGGGGTTGGCTACACCTTC
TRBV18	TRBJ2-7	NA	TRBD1	CASSQRQGSPYEQYF	TGTGCCAGCTCACAGAGACAGGGGAGCCCCTACGAGCAGTACTTC
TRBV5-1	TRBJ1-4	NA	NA	CASSLDPVEKLFF	TGCGCCAGCAGCTTGGACCCGGTTGAAAAACTGTTTTTT
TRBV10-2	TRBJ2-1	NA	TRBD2	CASSDPSSGGHEQFF	TGCGCCAGCAGTGACCCGTCTAGCGGGGGTCATGAGCAGTTCTTC
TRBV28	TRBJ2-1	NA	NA	CASSLDIVKFREQFF	TGTGCCAGCAGCCTTGACATAGTTAAATTCAGGGAGCAGTTCTTC
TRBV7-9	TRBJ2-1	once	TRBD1	CASSPTGGSYNEQFF	TGTGCCAGCAGCCCGACAGGGGGCTCCTACAATGAGCAGTTCTTC
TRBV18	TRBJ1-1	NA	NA	CASSLGGTLTEAFF	TGTGCCAGCTCTCTAGGGGGTACTCTCACTGAAGCTTTCTTT
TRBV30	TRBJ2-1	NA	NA	CAWSGEGGRSYNEQFF	TGTGCCTGGAGTGGAGAGGGGGGGCGCTCCTACAATGAGCAGTTCTTC
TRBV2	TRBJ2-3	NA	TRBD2	CASSEFIGTSETDTQYF	TGTGCCAGCAGCGAATTTATAGGGACTAGTGAAACAGATACGCAGTATTTT
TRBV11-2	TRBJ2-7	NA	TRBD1	CASSLLRTGPPYEQYF	TGTGCCAGCAGCTTACTCAGGACAGGGCCTCCCTACGAGCAGTACTTC
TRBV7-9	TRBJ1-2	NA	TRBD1	CASSPTGEGYGYTF	TGTGCCAGCAGCCCGACAGGGGAGGGCTATGGCTACACCTTC
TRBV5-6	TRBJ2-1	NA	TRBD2	CASSLGLADEQFF	TGTGCCAGCAGCTTGGGACTAGCGGATGAGCAGTTCTTC
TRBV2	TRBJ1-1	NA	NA	CASSVEGRAEAFF	TGTGCCAGCAGTGTGGAGGGGAGGGCTGAAGCTTTCTTT
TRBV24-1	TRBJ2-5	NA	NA	CATRGGETQYF	TGTGCCACGAGGGGAGGCGAGACCCAGTACTTC
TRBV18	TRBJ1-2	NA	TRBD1	CASSPGQGNYGYTF	TGTGCCAGCTCACCAGGACAGGGGAACTATGGCTACACCTTC
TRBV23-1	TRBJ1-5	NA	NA	CASNYRGSRPQHF	TGCGCCAGCAATTATAGGGGGTCGCGTCCCCAGCATTTT
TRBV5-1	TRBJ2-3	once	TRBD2	CASSSLAGGTDTQYF	TGCGCCAGCAGCTCGTTGGCGGGGGGCACAGATACGCAGTATTTT
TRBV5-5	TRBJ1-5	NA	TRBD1	CASSSGQISNQPQHF	TGTGCCAGCAGTTCGGGACAGATTAGCAATCAGCCCCAGCATTTT
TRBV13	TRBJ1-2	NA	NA	CATTQGGYGYTF	TGTGCCACTACCCAGGGTGGCTATGGCTACACCTTC
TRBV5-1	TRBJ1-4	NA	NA	CASNPQGGGEKLFF	TGCGCCAGCAACCCACAGGGCGGGGGTGAAAAACTGTTTTTT
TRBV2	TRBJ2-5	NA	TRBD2	CASRASGGQTQYF	TGTGCCAGCAGGGCTAGCGGTGGGCAGACCCAGTACTTC
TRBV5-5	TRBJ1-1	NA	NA	CASSLGMTGNTEAFF	TGTGCCAGCAGCTTGGGGATGACAGGGAACACTGAAGCTTTCTTT